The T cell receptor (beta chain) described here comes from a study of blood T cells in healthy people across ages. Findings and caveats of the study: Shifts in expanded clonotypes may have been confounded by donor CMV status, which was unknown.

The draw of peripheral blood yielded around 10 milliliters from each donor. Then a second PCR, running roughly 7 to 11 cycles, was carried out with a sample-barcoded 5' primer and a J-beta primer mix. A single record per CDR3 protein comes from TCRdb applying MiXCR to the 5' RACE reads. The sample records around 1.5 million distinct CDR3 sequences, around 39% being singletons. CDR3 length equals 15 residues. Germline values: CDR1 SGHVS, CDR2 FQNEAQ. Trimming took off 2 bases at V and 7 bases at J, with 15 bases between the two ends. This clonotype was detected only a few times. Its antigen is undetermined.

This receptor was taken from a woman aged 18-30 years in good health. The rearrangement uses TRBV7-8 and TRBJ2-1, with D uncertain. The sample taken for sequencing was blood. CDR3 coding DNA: TGTGCCAGCAGCTTACGGGCTAGTGGCCCAAATGAGCAGTTCTTC. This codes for CASSLRASGPNEQFF. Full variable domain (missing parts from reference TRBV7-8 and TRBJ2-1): GAGVSQSPRYKVAKRGQDVALRCDPISGHVSLFWYQQALGQGPEFLTYFQNEAQLDKSGLPSDRFFAERPEGSVSTLKIQRTQQEDSAVYLCASSLRASGPNEQFFGPGTRLTVL.